The clone carrying this TCR beta chain was seen just once. Its antigen remains unknown. Other DNA sequences of this sample code for an identical CDR3. Trimming removed 0 bases from V and 1 base from J, with 8 bases in between. Germline assignment: CDR1 SGHRS and CDR2 YFSETQ. This CDR3 spans 15 amino acids. This record comes from a study of cytomegalovirus exposure and HLA in healthy donors. The primer mix had 60 Vbeta and 13 Jbeta primers. Produced via immunoSEQ multiplex PCR; TCRdb's table is partial and in-frame only. The sample has about 140,000 clones; around 80% are singletons. Findings and caveats of the study: Later analysis indicated greater clonal expansion among HLA-associated TCR beta chains than among equally common other chains. In a later analysis, across HLA loci, associated TCR counts were highest for DRB1, lowest for HLA-C. Most of the CMV-associated TCR beta chains (in a later analysis) appeared to be HLA-restricted. A few CMV-associated chains were confirmed in vitro to be specific for CMV antigens.

This chain joins TRBV5-1 and TRBJ1-5; a weak D match, TRBD1 (6 bases). The clonotype comes from a man aged 18 to 35 in good health and CMV-seropositive. The source material was PBMCs. The CDR3 loop reads CASSLEGVSNQPQHF. The CDR3 DNA reads as TGCGCCAGCAGCTTGGAGGGGGTAAGCAATCAGCCCCAGCATTTT.